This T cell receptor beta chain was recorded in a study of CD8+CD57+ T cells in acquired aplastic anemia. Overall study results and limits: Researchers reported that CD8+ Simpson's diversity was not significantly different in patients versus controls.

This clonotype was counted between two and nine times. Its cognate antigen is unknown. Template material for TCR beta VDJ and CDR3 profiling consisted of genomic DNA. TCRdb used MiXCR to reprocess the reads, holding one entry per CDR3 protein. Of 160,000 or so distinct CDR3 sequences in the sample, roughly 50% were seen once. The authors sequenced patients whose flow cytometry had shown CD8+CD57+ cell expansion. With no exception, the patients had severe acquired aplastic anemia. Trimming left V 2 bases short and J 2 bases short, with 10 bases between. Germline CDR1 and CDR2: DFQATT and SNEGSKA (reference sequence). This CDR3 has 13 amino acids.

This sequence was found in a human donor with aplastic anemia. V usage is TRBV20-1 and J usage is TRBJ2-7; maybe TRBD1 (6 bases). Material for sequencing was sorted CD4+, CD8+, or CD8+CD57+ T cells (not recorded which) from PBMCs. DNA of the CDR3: TGCAGTGCTAGACGGACAGCAGCCTACGAGCAGTACTTC. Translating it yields CSARRTAAYEQYF.